This is a list of T cell receptor beta chains from one sample in a study of blood T cell repertoires in COVID-19. Sequenced by immunoSEQ multiplex PCR; TCRdb stores in-frame clones only, minus some. The data hold roughly 81,000 clones, with about 85% observed a single time. Sequenced material: peripheral blood. These receptors all stem from a woman over 75 with COVID-19, enrolled during active disease. CDR3s include the opening cysteine and the closing phenylalanine or tryptophan. Each record gives: clone size, D gene, V gene, J gene, CDR3 DNA, CDR3 protein. The D gene is left open where the match is weak. Clone size is shown for a subset of rows, as once, few, many or a class of expanded clone.

-	-	TRBV18	TRBJ1-1	TGTGCCAGCTCACCCCAACGGGAAGAAGCTTTCTTT	CASSPQREEAFF
-	-	TRBV15	TRBJ1-2	TGTGCCACCAGCACTTTGGGGGGGGACCATGGCTACACCTTC	CATSTLGGDHGYTF
-	-	TRBV18	TRBJ2-2	TGTGCCAGCTCACCCCGGCAGGGGAAGATCGGGGAGCTGTTTTTT	CASSPRQGKIGELFF
-	-	TRBV5-1	TRBJ2-7	TGCGCCAGCAGCTTTGGACGAGCGGAGGGCGAGTACTTC	CASSFGRAEGEYF
once	-	TRBV18	TRBJ1-3	TGTGCCAGCTCACCTCGGACAGTCAGCTCTGGAAACACCATATATTTT	CASSPRTVSSGNTIYF
few	-	TRBV30	TRBJ1-5	TGTGCCTGGAGTGAGTTTCAGAATCAGCCCCAGCATTTT	CAWSEFQNQPQHF
-	-	TRBV7-2	TRBJ2-5	TGTGCCAGCAGCTTAATGACGGGTCAAGAGACCCAGTACTTC	CASSLMTGQETQYF
-	-	TRBV25-1	TRBJ1-4	TGTGCCAGCAGTGACCGGGCAGGGAATGAAAAACTGTTTTTT	CASSDRAGNEKLFF
-	-	TRBV19	TRBJ2-7	TGTGCCAGTAGTATACAACCGAGGAGGGGCGAGCAGTACTTC	CASSIQPRRGEQYF
-	TRBD1	TRBV9	TRBJ1-2	TGTGCCAGCAGCCCCGGCGGGACAGGGGACCTTAACTATGGCTACACCTTC	CASSPGGTGDLNYGYTF
-	TRBD1	TRBV12-5	TRBJ1-4	TGTGCTTCTAACAGGGGAGTTTCAACTAATGAAAAACTGTTTTTT	CASNRGVSTNEKLFF
-	-	TRBV30	TRBJ1-5	TGTGCCTGGAGTTTGACACACAATCAGCCCCAGCATTTT	CAWSLTHNQPQHF
-	TRBD1	TRBV10-3	TRBJ1-2	TGTGCCATCAGTGTGACAGGGGGCGCGGTTGGCTACACCTTC	CAISVTGGAVGYTF
-	TRBD1	TRBV5-4	TRBJ1-1	TGTGCCAGCAGCGCGACAGGGGGCCCATCTGAAGCTTTCTTT	CASSATGGPSEAFF
once	-	TRBV6-5	TRBJ2-7	TGTGCCAGCCGGGCAGGGACCTACGAGCAGTACTTC	CASRAGTYEQYF
-	TRBD1	TRBV2	TRBJ2-3	TGTGCCAGCTTCCTGGGGACAGGGTCAGATACGCAGTATTTT	CASFLGTGSDTQYF
few	TRBD2	TRBV10-2	TRBJ2-7	TGCGCCAGCTCTAGCGGTCCCTACGAGCAGTACTTC	CASSSGPYEQYF
-	-	TRBV19	TRBJ2-2	TGTGCCAGTAGTACAACAGGACCGAACACCGGGGAGCTGTTTTTT	CASSTTGPNTGELFF
-	TRBD1	TRBV11-3	TRBJ2-6	TGTGCCAGCAGCTTCGGGACAGGGCAGAGGACTGGGGCCAACGTCCTGACTTTC	CASSFGTGQRTGANVLTF
-	TRBD1	TRBV18	TRBJ2-3	TGTGCCAGCTCACCACTAATCTCCGGGACAGGGGGCTCTAGCGGGACGGCAGATACGCAGTATTTT	CASSPLISGTGGSSGTADTQYF
-	-	TRBV20-1	TRBJ2-7	TGCAGTGCTAGTAAACCGGGTTCCTACGAGCAGTACTTC	CSASKPGSYEQYF
-	-	TRBV29-1	TRBJ2-1	TGCAGCGTTGTAGACTGGAGCTCCTACAATGAGCAGTTCTTC	CSVVDWSSYNEQFF
-	-	TRBV28	TRBJ1-2	TGTGCCAGCAAAATCGGACTGAGCTATGGCTACACCTTC	CASKIGLSYGYTF
-	TRBD2	TRBV10-3	TRBJ2-1	TGTGCCATCAGTGAGTCGCGAGCGGGGGAGTTCTTC	CAISESRAGEFF
once	-	TRBV28	TRBJ1-3	TGTGCCAGCAGCCGAGGTCCATCCGGAAACACCATATATTTT	CASSRGPSGNTIYF
once	-	TRBV5-6	TRBJ2-3	TGTGCCAGCAGCCCCCTACTAGAGGATACGCAGTATTTT	CASSPLLEDTQYF
-	TRBD1	TRBV18	TRBJ2-5	TGTGCCAGCTCAACGGGACAGATACAAGAGACCCAGTACTTC	CASSTGQIQETQYF
-	TRBD1	TRBV30	TRBJ1-2	TGTGCCAGATCTTACGGGACAGGGCGTGGCTACACCTTC	CARSYGTGRGYTF
-	TRBD1	TRBV7-9	TRBJ2-3	TGTGCCAGCAGCTTTTACCGGGACAGGGCGGCAGATACGCAGTATTTT	CASSFYRDRAADTQYF
-	-	TRBV2	TRBJ1-2	TGTGCCAGCAGAAGACAGGTGGTGGATGGCTACACCTTC	CASRRQVVDGYTF
-	-	TRBV6-5	TRBJ1-2	TGTGCCAGCTCCCCGGGGAAGGACTATGGCTACACCTTC	CASSPGKDYGYTF
-	-	TRBV9	TRBJ2-3	TGTGCCAGCAGGAAGGGGGATACGCAGTATTTT	CASRKGDTQYF
-	TRBD1	TRBV5-6	TRBJ2-3	TGTGCCAGCAGAAGACAGGGTGCGGCCGCAGATACGCAGTATTTT	CASRRQGAAADTQYF
-	TRBD1	TRBV5-6	TRBJ1-1	TGTGCCACACGACAGGGTCTTTACACTGAAGCTTTCTTT	CATRQGLYTEAFF
-	TRBD1	TRBV18	TRBJ1-2	TGTGCCAGCTCACCCGGTCCGGGACAGGGGATTTATGGCTACACCTTC	CASSPGPGQGIYGYTF
-	-	TRBV7-9	TRBJ2-2	TGTGCCAGCAGCTCCGACTTGACCGGGGAGCTGTTTTTT	CASSSDLTGELFF
once	-	TRBV12-3/TRBV12-4	TRBJ1-2	TGTGCCAGCAGTTTAGCTGGCATAGGCTACACCTTC	CASSLAGIGYTF
few	-	TRBV19	TRBJ1-1	TGTGCCAGTATATGGGGGGTTTTT	CASIWGVF
few	-	TRBV30	TRBJ1-4	TGTGCCGTACAGGGTGCAACTAATGAAAAACTGTTTTTT	CAVQGATNEKLFF
-	TRBD1	TRBV28	TRBJ2-7	TGTGCCAGCAGAGAGACAGGGAGCCCCTACGAGCAGTACTTC	CASRETGSPYEQYF
-	TRBD1	TRBV7-2	TRBJ2-3	TGTGCCAGCAGCCAAACAGGGGGCCGGGTCGGTACGCAGTATTTT	CASSQTGGRVGTQYF
-	-	TRBV28	TRBJ1-1	TGTGCCAGCAGTTTATTATCGGGGTTGGCTTTCTTT	CASSLLSGLAFF
-	TRBD2	TRBV7-7	TRBJ2-5	TGTGCTAGCAGCTCGCGGACTAGCGGGGCAGAGACCCAGTACTTC	CASSSRTSGAETQYF
-	-	TRBV12-3/TRBV12-4	TRBJ1-2	TGTGCCAGCAGTTTAGGACACAGCTACACCTTC	CASSLGHSYTF
-	TRBD2	TRBV6-6	TRBJ2-5	TGTGCCAGCAGACTAGCGGGGGGTCAAGAGACCCAGTACTTC	CASRLAGGQETQYF
-	-	TRBV2	TRBJ2-7	TGTGCCAGCAGTGATTTGACAGTTGGGGTGCAGTACTTC	CASSDLTVGVQYF
once	TRBD1	TRBV7-2	TRBJ2-7	TGTGCCAGCAAACCGGGACAGGATGGATTGGGGTACTTC	CASKPGQDGLGYF
-	TRBD1	TRBV2	TRBJ1-4	TGTGCCAGCAGTGAAGCGAATAGGGACAGAGAAAAACTGTTTTTT	CASSEANRDREKLFF
-	TRBD2	TRBV12-3/TRBV12-4	TRBJ2-7	TGTGCCAGCAGGTGGGAGGGGACCTACGAGCAGTACTTC	CASRWEGTYEQYF
-	TRBD2	TRBV9	TRBJ2-1	TGTGCCAGCAGCGTAGCTAGCGGGACCTACAATGAGCAGTTCTTC	CASSVASGTYNEQFF
-	-	TRBV29-1	TRBJ1-5	TGCAGCGCCTGGCTGAGGGCGAGGCAGCCCCAGCATTTT	CSAWLRARQPQHF
-	TRBD1	TRBV27	TRBJ2-5	TGTGCCAGCGGCCGACAGGGGGCCGAGACCCAGTACTTC	CASGRQGAETQYF
-	TRBD1	TRBV28	TRBJ2-6	TGTGCCAGCAGTTTATTACAGGGGCGTGGGTCTGGGGCCAACGTCCTGACTTTC	CASSLLQGRGSGANVLTF
-	-	TRBV25-1	TRBJ2-3	TGTGCCAGCAGTGACCCATCTCGGGGGGCAACAGATACGCAGTATTTT	CASSDPSRGATDTQYF
-	TRBD2	TRBV10-3	TRBJ2-1	TGTGCCATCAGTGAGCCGGGCCTAGCGGTGTACAATGAGCAGTTCTTC	CAISEPGLAVYNEQFF
-	TRBD2	TRBV6-6	TRBJ2-3	TGTGCCAGCAGTCCCAGCGGGGGGGCAGCAGATACGCAGTATTTT	CASSPSGGAADTQYF
once	-	TRBV2	TRBJ2-1	TGTGCCACCCGACAGGATTTTGCCTACAATGAGCAGTTCTTC	CATRQDFAYNEQFF
-	-	TRBV6-1	TRBJ1-4	TGTGCCAGCAGTGAACGGGGTAGGAGTAATGAAAAACTGTTTTTT	CASSERGRSNEKLFF
-	TRBD1	TRBV10-1	TRBJ1-5	TGCGCCAGCAGTGGGGGTAACAGGGGAAGCAATCAGCCCCAGCATTTT	CASSGGNRGSNQPQHF